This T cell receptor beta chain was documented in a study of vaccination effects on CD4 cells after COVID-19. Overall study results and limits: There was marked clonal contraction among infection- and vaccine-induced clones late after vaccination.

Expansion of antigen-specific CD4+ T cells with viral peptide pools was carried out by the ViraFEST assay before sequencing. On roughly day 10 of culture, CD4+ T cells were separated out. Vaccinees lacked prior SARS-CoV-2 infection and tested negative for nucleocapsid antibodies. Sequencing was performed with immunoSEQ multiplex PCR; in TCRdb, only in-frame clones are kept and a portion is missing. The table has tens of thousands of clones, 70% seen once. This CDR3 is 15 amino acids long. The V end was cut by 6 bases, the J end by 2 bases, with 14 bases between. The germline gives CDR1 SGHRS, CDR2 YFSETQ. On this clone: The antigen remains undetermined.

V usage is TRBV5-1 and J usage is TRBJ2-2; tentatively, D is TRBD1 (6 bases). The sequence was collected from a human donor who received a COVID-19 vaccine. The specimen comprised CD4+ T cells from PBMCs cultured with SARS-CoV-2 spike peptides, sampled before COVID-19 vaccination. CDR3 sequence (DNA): TGCGCCAGCACTGCCAGGGGAAAAAACACCGGGGAGCTGTTTTTT. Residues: CASTARGKNTGELFF.